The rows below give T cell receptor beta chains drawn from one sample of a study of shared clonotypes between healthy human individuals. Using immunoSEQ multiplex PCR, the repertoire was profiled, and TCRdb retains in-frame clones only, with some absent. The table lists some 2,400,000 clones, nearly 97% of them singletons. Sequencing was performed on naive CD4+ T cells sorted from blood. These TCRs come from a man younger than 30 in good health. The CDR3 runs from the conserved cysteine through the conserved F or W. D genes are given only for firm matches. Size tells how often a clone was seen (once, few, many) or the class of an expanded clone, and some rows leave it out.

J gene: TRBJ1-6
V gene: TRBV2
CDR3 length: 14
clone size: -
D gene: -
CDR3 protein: CASSDDAYNSPLHF
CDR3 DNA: TGTGCCAGCAGTGATGACGCTTATAATTCACCCCTCCACTTT

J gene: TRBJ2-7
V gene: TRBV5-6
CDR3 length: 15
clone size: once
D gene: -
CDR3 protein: CASSFGSDSSYEQYF
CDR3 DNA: TGTGCCAGCAGCTTTGGGTCGGACAGTTCCTACGAGCAGTACTTC

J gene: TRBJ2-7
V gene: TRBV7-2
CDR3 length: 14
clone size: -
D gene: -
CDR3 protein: CASSREAISYEQYF
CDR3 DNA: TGTGCCAGCAGCCGGGAAGCGATCTCCTACGAGCAGTACTTC

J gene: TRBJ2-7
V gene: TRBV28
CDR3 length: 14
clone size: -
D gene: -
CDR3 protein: CASSPHGISYEQYF
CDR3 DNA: TGTGCCAGCAGTCCGCATGGGATCTCCTACGAGCAGTACTTC

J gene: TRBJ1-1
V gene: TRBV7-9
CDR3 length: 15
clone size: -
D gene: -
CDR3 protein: CASSLGGKGNTEAFF
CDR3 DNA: TGTGCCAGCAGCTTAGGAGGGAAAGGGAACACTGAAGCTTTCTTT

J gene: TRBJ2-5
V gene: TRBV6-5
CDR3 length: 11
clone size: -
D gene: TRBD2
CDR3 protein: CASGEGETQYF
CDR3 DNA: TGTGCCAGCGGGGAGGGGGAGACCCAGTACTTC

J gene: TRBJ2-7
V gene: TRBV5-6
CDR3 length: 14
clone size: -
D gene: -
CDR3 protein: CASSVQGVVDEQYF
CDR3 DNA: TGTGCCAGCAGCGTACAGGGCGTTGTTGACGAGCAGTACTTC

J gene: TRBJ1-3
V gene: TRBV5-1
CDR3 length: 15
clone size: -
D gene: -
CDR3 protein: CASSLDAGRGNTIYF
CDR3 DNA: TGCGCCAGCAGCTTGGACGCAGGGCGGGGAAACACCATATATTTT

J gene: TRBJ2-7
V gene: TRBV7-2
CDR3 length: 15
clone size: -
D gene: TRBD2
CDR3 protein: CASSLNALAGYEQYF
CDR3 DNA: TGTGCCAGCAGCTTAAACGCTCTAGCGGGGTACGAGCAGTACTTC

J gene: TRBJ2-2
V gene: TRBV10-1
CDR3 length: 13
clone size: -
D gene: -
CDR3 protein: CASSEQYTGELFF
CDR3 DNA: TGCGCCAGCAGTGAGCAGTACACCGGGGAGCTGTTTTTT

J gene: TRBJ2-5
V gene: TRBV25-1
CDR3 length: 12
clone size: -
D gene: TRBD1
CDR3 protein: CASSGRGQTQYF
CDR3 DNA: TGTGCCAGCAGTGGTAGGGGGCAGACCCAGTACTTC

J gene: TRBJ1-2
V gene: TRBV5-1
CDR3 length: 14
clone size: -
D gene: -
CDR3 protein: CASSLDEGGYGYTF
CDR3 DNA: TGCGCCAGCAGCTTGGATGAGGGCGGCTATGGCTACACCTTC

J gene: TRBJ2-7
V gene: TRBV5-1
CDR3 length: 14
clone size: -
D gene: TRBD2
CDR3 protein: CASSRSGASYEQYF
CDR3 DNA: TGCGCCAGCAGCCGGAGCGGGGCCTCCTACGAGCAGTACTTC

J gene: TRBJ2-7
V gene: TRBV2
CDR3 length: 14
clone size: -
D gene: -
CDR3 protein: CASSTQAPPYEQYF
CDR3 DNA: TGTGCCAGCAGTACACAGGCGCCCCCCTACGAGCAGTACTTC

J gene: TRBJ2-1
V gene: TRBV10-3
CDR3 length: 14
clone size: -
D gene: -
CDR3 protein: CAIMVDPIYNEQFF
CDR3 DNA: TGTGCCATCATGGTGGACCCGATTTACAATGAGCAGTTCTTC

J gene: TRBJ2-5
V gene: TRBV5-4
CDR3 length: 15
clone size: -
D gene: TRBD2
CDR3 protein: CAVMRTSGGLETQYF
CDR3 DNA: TGTGCCGTTATGAGGACTAGTGGAGGGTTAGAGACCCAGTACTTC

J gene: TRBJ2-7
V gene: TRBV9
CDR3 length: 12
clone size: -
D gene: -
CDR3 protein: CASSVVRDEQYF
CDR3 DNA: TGTGCCAGCAGCGTAGTTAGGGACGAGCAGTACTTC

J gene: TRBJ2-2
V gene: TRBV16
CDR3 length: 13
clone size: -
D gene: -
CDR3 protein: CASSQWARGELFF
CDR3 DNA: TGTGCCAGCAGCCAATGGGCTCGCGGGGAGCTGTTTTTT

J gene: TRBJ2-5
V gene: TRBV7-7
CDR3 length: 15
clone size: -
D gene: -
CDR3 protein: CASTLGQGAQETQYF
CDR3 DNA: TGTGCTAGCACCTTAGGTCAGGGAGCCCAAGAGACCCAGTACTTC

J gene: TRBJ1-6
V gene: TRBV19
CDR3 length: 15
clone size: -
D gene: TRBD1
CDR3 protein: CASRQGQELRSPLHF
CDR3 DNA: TGTGCCAGTAGACAGGGACAGGAGTTACGTTCACCCCTCCACTTT

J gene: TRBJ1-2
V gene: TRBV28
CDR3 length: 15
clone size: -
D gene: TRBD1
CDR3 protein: CASSLRRGRGYGYTF
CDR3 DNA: TGTGCCAGCAGTTTAAGAAGGGGGCGAGGCTATGGCTACACCTTC

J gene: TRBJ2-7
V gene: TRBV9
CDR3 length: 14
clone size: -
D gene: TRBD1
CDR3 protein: CASSPRDSSYEQYF
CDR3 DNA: TGTGCCAGCAGCCCCCGGGACAGCTCCTACGAGCAGTACTTC

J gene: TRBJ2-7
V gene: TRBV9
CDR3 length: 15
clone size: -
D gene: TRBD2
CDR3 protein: CASSATSGGIYEQYF
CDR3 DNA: TGTGCCAGCAGCGCAACTAGCGGGGGGATCTACGAGCAGTACTTC

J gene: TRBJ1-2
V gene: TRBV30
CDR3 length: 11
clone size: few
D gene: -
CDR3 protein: CAWKGGKGYTF
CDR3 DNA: TGTGCCTGGAAAGGGGGGAAAGGCTACACCTTC

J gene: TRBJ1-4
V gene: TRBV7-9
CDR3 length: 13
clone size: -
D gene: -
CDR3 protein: CASSLAGGEKLFF
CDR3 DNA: TGTGCCAGCAGCCTGGCAGGAGGGGAAAAACTGTTTTTT

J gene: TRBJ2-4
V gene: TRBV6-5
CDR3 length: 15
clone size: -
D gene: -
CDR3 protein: CASSYYGGPTDIQYF
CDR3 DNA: TGTGCCAGCAGTTACTACGGGGGCCCCACGGACATTCAGTACTTC

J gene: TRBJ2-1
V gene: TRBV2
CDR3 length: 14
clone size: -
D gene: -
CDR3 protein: CASSGREGGNEQFF
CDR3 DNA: TGTGCCAGCAGTGGCCGTGAGGGTGGCAATGAGCAGTTCTTC

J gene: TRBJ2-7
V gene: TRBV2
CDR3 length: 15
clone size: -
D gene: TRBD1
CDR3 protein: CASRTTGQGYYEQYF
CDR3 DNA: TGTGCCAGCAGGACGACGGGACAGGGGTACTACGAGCAGTACTTC

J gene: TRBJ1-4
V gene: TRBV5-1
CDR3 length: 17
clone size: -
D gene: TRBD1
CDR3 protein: CASSLGGQGLSDEKLFF
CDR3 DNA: TGCGCCAGCAGCTTGGGGGGACAGGGGCTGTCGGATGAAAAACTGTTTTTT

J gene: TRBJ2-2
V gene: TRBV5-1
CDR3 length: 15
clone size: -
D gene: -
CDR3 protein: CASSLGFQGSGELFF
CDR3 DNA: TGCGCCAGCAGCTTGGGATTCCAGGGGAGCGGGGAGCTGTTTTTT

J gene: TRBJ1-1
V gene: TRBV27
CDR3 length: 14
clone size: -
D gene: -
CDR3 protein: CASKRDGLRTEAFF
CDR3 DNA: TGTGCCAGCAAGAGGGACGGACTTAGGACTGAAGCTTTCTTT

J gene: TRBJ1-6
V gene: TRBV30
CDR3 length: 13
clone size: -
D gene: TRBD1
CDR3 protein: CAGTGTGNSPLHF
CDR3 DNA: TGTGCCGGGACCGGGACAGGGAATTCACCCCTCCACTTT

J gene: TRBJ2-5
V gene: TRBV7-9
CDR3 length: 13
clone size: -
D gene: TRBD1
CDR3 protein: CASSHGQGETQYF
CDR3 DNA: TGTGCCAGCAGCCATGGACAGGGAGAGACCCAGTACTTC

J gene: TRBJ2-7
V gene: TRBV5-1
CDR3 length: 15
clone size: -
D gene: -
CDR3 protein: CASSLAAGQTYEQYF
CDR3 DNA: TGCGCCAGCAGCTTGGCGGCAGGCCAAACCTACGAGCAGTACTTC

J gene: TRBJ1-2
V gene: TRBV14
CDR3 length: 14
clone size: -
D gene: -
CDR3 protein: CASNPLTGSYGYTF
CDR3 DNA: TGTGCCAGCAACCCTCTGACAGGAAGCTATGGCTACACCTTC

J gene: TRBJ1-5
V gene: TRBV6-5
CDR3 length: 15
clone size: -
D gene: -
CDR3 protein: CASRPTGYSNQPQHF
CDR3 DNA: TGTGCCAGCAGGCCCACAGGGTACAGCAATCAGCCCCAGCATTTT

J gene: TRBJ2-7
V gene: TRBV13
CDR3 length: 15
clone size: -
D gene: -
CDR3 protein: CASSLRRSSEYEQYF
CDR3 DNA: TGTGCCAGCAGCTTAAGGAGATCTAGCGAATACGAGCAGTACTTC

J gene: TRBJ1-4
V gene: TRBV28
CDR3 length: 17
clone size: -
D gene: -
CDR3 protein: CASSLNKGGKGEEKLFF
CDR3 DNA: TGTGCCAGCAGTTTAAATAAAGGCGGAAAAGGGGAAGAAAAACTGTTTTTT

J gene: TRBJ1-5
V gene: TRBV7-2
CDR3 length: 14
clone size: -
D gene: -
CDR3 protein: CASSLAGVDQPQHF
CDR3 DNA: TGTGCCAGCAGCTTAGCCGGCGTAGATCAGCCCCAGCATTTT

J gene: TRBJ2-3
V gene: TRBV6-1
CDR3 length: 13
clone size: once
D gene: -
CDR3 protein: CASRRESPDTQYF
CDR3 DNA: TGTGCCAGCAGGAGGGAGTCCCCAGATACGCAGTATTTT

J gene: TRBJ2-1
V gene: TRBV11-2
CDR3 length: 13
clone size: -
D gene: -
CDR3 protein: CASSLELNNEQFF
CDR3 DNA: TGTGCCAGCAGCTTAGAACTAAACAATGAGCAGTTCTTC

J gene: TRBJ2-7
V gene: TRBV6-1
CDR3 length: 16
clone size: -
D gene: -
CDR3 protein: CASSEATGFPYYEQYF
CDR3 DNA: TGTGCCAGCAGTGAAGCAACAGGCTTCCCTTACTACGAGCAGTACTTC

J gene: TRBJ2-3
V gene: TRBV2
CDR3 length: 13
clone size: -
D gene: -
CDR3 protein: CASSDTLGDTQYF
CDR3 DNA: TGTGCCAGCAGTGACACCCTCGGGGATACGCAGTATTTT

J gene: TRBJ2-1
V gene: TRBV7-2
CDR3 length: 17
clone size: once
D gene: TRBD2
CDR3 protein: CASSLVISGSSYNEQFF
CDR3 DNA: TGTGCCAGCAGCTTAGTTATTAGCGGGAGCAGCTACAATGAGCAGTTCTTC

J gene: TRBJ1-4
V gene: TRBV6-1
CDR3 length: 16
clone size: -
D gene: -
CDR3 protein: CASSEAFSATNEKLFF
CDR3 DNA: TGTGCCAGCAGTGAAGCCTTTTCGGCAACTAATGAAAAACTGTTTTTT

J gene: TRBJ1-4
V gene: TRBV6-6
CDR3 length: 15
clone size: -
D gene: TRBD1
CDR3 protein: CASSSQTGGGEKLFF
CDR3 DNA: TGTGCCAGCAGTTCCCAGACAGGGGGAGGTGAAAAACTGTTTTTT

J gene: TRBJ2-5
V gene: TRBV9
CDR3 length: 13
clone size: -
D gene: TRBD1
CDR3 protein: CASSGTGVETQYF
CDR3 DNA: TGTGCCAGCAGCGGCACAGGGGTAGAGACCCAGTACTTC

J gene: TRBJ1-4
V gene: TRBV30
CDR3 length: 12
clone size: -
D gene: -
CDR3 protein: CAWSGGGEKLFF
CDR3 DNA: TGTGCCTGGAGTGGGGGCGGAGAAAAACTGTTTTTT

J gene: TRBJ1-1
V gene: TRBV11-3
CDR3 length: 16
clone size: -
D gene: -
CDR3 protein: CASSPGGWRGNTEAFF
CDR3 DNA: TGTGCCAGCAGCCCCGGGGGATGGAGGGGGAACACTGAAGCTTTCTTT

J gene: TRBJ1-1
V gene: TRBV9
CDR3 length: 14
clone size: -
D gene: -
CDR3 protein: CASSVSGTNTEAFF
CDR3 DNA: TGTGCCAGCAGCGTCTCGGGGACGAACACTGAAGCTTTCTTT

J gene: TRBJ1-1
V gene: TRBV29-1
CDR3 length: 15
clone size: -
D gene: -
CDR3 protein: CSVEDRDGKNTEAFF
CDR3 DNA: TGCAGCGTTGAAGATAGGGACGGGAAGAACACTGAAGCTTTCTTT

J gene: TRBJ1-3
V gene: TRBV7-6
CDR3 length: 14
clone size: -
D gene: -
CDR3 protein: CASSFPGSGNTIYF
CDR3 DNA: TGTGCCAGCAGCTTTCCAGGGTCTGGAAACACCATATATTTT

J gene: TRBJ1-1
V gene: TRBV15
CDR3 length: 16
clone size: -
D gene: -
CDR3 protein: CATSRGDPKGNTEAFF
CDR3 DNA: TGTGCCACCAGCAGGGGGGACCCGAAGGGGAACACTGAAGCTTTCTTT

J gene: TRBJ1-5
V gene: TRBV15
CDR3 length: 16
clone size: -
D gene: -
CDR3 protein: CATSREQDLSNQPQHF
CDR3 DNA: TGTGCCACCAGCAGAGAACAGGACCTTAGCAATCAGCCCCAGCATTTT

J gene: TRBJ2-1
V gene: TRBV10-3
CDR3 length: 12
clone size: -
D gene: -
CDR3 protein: CAISDSINEQFF
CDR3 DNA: TGTGCCATCAGTGACTCCATTAATGAGCAGTTCTTC

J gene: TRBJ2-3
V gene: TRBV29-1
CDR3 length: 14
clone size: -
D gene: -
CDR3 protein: CSVEGKGSADTQYF
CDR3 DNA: TGCAGCGTTGAAGGGAAAGGGTCCGCAGATACGCAGTATTTT

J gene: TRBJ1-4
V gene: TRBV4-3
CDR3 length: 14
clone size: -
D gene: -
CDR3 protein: CASSGTALGEKLFF
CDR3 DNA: TGCGCCAGCAGCGGGACCGCCTTAGGGGAAAAACTGTTTTTT

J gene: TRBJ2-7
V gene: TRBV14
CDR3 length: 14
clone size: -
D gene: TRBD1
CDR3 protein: CASSLQGANGEQYF
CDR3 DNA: TGTGCCAGCAGCCTACAGGGGGCGAACGGCGAGCAGTACTTC

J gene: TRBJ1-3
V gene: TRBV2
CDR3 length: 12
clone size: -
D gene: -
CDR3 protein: CASSEQRGTIYF
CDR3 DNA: TGTGCCAGCAGTGAGCAACGGGGTACCATATATTTT